This T cell receptor beta chain was recovered during a study of OX40 agonist ivuxolimab in advanced cancers. Study-wide context: Age averaged 60 years (range roughly 20 to 90), and more than 80% were male.

TCRdb's copy holds only in-frame clones and misses some; the assay was immunoSEQ multiplex PCR. The table has approximately 80,000 clones, approximately 86% seen once. Sequenced material: CD4+ or CD8+ T cells sorted from blood, taken in a trial of the OX40 agonist ivuxolimab. The clonotype was recovered from an adult with an advanced solid tumor such as melanoma, head and neck, liver or kidney cancer.

This CDR3 reads CASSQGGLASNEQFF. CDR3 nucleotide sequence: TGTGCCAGCAGCCAGGGGGGACTAGCATCGAATGAGCAGTTCTTC. This chain uses TRBV7-3 with TRBJ2-1, with 9 bases matching TRBD2. The CDR3 is 15 residues long. Germline-derived CDR1 and CDR2 are SGHTA and FQGTGA. The junction had 9 bases not matched to a gene; V was cut back by 5 bases and J by 7 bases.